These T cell receptor beta chains were read from a single sample in a study of T cells in Graves' hyperthyroidism and ophthalmopathy. MiXCR, applied by TCRdb to the multiplex PCR reads, yields one record per CDR3 protein. The table shows about 720,000 distinct CDR3 sequences, with roughly a sixth occurring only once. Sequenced sample: blood. The receptors come from a woman aged 45-65 years with Graves' hyperthyroidism that later progressed to Graves' ophthalmopathy. The CDR3 runs from the conserved cysteine through the conserved F or W. Fields, in order: CDR3 length, clone size, D gene, V gene, J gene, CDR3 DNA, CDR3 protein. D genes are given only for firm matches. A clone size is listed for some rows: how often the clone was seen (once, few, many), or a class if it is expanded.

>14|.|.|TRBV19|TRBJ2-1
TGTGCCAGTAGTATAAGTAGCGTGAACAATGAGCAGTTCTTC
CASSISSVNNEQFF
>13|.|.|TRBV29-1|TRBJ2-7
TGCAGCGTTGTTGACGGGAGAAGCGGCGAGCAGTACTTC
CSVVDGRSGEQYF
>13|many|.|TRBV29-1|TRBJ1-5
TGCAGCGTTGGACAGTATAGCAATCAGCCCCAGCATTTT
CSVGQYSNQPQHF
>16|.|TRBD2|TRBV7-9|TRBJ2-3
TGTGCCAGCAGCTTCATCCTAGCGGGGGGCACAGATACGCAGTATTTT
CASSFILAGGTDTQYF
>14|many|.|TRBV30|TRBJ2-5
TGTGCCTGGAATCGGTTAGGGAGTCAAGAGACCCAGTACTTC
CAWNRLGSQETQYF
>14|many|TRBD1|TRBV3-1|TRBJ1-1
TGTGCCAGCAGCCAGACAGGGAGGAACACTGAAGCTTTCTTT
CASSQTGRNTEAFF
>18|.|TRBD1|TRBV6-5|TRBJ1-3
TGTGCCAGCAGTTACTCGACGGCCGGGGGACAGGCTGGAAACACCATATATTTT
CASSYSTAGGQAGNTIYF
>16|.|TRBD2|TRBV27|TRBJ2-3
TGTGCCAGCAGTTCTGGGGCTAGCGGGGGGCCGTTACGGTCGTATTTT
CASSSGASGGPLRSYF
>16|many|TRBD1|TRBV12-3/TRBV12-4|TRBJ1-1
TGTGCCAGCAGTTTAGGCAGGGGGTTCGCGAACACTGAAGCTTTCTTT
CASSLGRGFANTEAFF
>13|many|.|TRBV27|TRBJ1-2
TGTGCCAGCAGTGAGGGACGGCTCTATGGCTACACCTTC
CASSEGRLYGYTF
>14|few|TRBD1|TRBV5-1|TRBJ1-2
TGCGCCAGCAGCTTATTTCGACAGGGAAATGGCTACACCTTC
CASSLFRQGNGYTF
>17|many|.|TRBV6-6|TRBJ1-1
TGTGCCAGCAGTTACTCGATCGTCGGGGGAGTGCGGCCTGAAGCTTTCTTT
CASSYSIVGGVRPEAFF
>15|.|TRBD2|TRBV6-1|TRBJ2-2
TGTGCCACCTTGGGCGGCGGGGGGGCCGCCGGGGAGCTGTTTTTT
CATLGGGGAAGELFF
>14|.|.|TRBV3-1|TRBJ2-3
TGTGCCAGCAGACCAGCCACTAGCACAGATACGCAGTATTTT
CASRPATSTDTQYF
>14|.|.|TRBV9|TRBJ2-2
TGTGCCAGCAGCCCCCACGGGGGCACCGGGGAGCTGTTTTTT
CASSPHGGTGELFF
>13|.|.|TRBV29-1|TRBJ1-5
TGCAGCGTTGGATGGTATAGCAATCAGCCCCAGCATTTT
CSVGWYSNQPQHF
>16|many|.|TRBV3-1|TRBJ2-3
TGTGCCAGCAGCCAAGCTTTGGGGGAGAGCACAGATACGCAGTATTTT
CASSQALGESTDTQYF
>11|many|.|TRBV2|TRBJ1-1
TGTGCCAGCACTAAATACACTGAAGCTTTCTTT
CASTKYTEAFF
>13|.|.|TRBV15|TRBJ2-3
TGTGCCACCAGCAGATCCAGCACAGATACGCAGTATTTT
CATSRSSTDTQYF
>15|many|.|TRBV6-1|TRBJ1-1
TGTGCCAGCAGTGTCATTTCGGGAGGGACCACTGAAGCTTTCTTT
CASSVISGGTTEAFF
>14|.|.|TRBV5-4|TRBJ1-2
TGTGCCAGCACCCGGGTAGGGTCCGGCTATGGCTACACCTTC
CASTRVGSGYGYTF
>13|.|.|TRBV20-1|TRBJ2-5
TGCAGTGCTAGAGGGGGTCAGGGTGCGACCCAGTACTTC
CSARGGQGATQYF
>18|many|.|TRBV6-1|TRBJ2-3
TGTGCCAGCAGTGAAAGGCGAAAGTGGGGAAGTGAGACAGATACGCAGTATTTT
CASSERRKWGSETDTQYF
>15|many|TRBD2|TRBV2|TRBJ2-3
TGTGCCAGCAGTGAATTAGCGGGCCGCACAGATACGCAGTATTTT
CASSELAGRTDTQYF
>15|.|.|TRBV19|TRBJ1-2
TGTGCCAGTAGTATAGCGGCAGGAGCTAACTATGGCTACACCTTC
CASSIAAGANYGYTF
>15|many|TRBD1|TRBV20-1|TRBJ2-5
TGCAGTGCTAGCCAACTACGACAGGGTTGGGAGACCCAGTACTTC
CSASQLRQGWETQYF
>15|many|TRBD1|TRBV19|TRBJ1-5
TGTGCCAGTAGTTCCGGACAGGGACGGAATCAGCCCCAGCATTTT
CASSSGQGRNQPQHF
>15|many|TRBD1|TRBV6-1|TRBJ2-5
TGTGCCAGCACCGAGGACAGGGGGCGTTTAGGGACCCAGTACTTC
CASTEDRGRLGTQYF
>15|.|.|TRBV5-1|TRBJ1-6
TGCGCCAGCAGCCCCCAAGAGCAGGTTAATTCACCCCTCCACTTT
CASSPQEQVNSPLHF
>15|many|.|TRBV5-6|TRBJ1-6
TGTGCCAGCAGCTTGGGGCAATCCTATAATTCACCCCTCCACTTT
CASSLGQSYNSPLHF
>15|.|TRBD1|TRBV19|TRBJ2-2
TGTGCCACTTTGAACAGGGGAGCGAACACCGGGGAGCTGTTTTTT
CATLNRGANTGELFF
>14|.|.|TRBV3-1|TRBJ1-6
TGTGCCAGCAGTCAGGGCCTAGCGGATTCACCCCTCCACTTT
CASSQGLADSPLHF
>15|.|.|TRBV20-1|TRBJ2-7
TGCAGTGCTAGAGATCCCGCGGGGCAAGGGTACGAGCAGTACTTC
CSARDPAGQGYEQYF
>15|many|TRBD1|TRBV6-1|TRBJ2-1
TGTGCCAGCAGTGAACCCCGGGACAGATACAATGAGCAGTTCTTC
CASSEPRDRYNEQFF
>16|.|.|TRBV6-1|TRBJ1-5
TGTGCCAGCAGTGCGGACCGACAGTATAGCAATCAGCCCCAGCATTTT
CASSADRQYSNQPQHF
>13|.|.|TRBV29-1|TRBJ1-4
TGCAGCGTTCGGCCGGCTTCTCAGGAAAAACTGTTTTTT
CSVRPASQEKLFF
>14|.|.|TRBV20-1|TRBJ2-5
TGCAGTGCTAGAGTGACATTCTGGGGGGAGACCCAGTACTTC
CSARVTFWGETQYF
>14|few|TRBD1|TRBV4-2|TRBJ1-5
TGTGCCAGCAGCCGGACAGGTCCCAATCAGCCCCAGCATTTT
CASSRTGPNQPQHF
>16|.|.|TRBV5-1|TRBJ1-4
TGCGCCAGCAGCTACAATCGGGAGGGACGGGGTGAAATACTGTTTTTT
CASSYNREGRGEILFF
>16|few|TRBD1|TRBV19|TRBJ1-1
TGTGCCAGTAGTCCCCTGGACAGGTTAAGATCCACTGAAGCTTTCTTT
CASSPLDRLRSTEAFF
>12|few|.|TRBV6-2/TRBV6-3|TRBJ1-5
TGTGCCAGCAGTGACCTGAGTCAGCCCCAGCATTTT
CASSDLSQPQHF
>14|few|TRBD2|TRBV10-2|TRBJ2-1
TGCGCCAGCAGGCTAGCGGGGGGGCCTAATGAGCAGTTCTTC
CASRLAGGPNEQFF
>17|many|.|TRBV18|TRBJ2-4
TGTGCCAGCTCACCGGAAGGACTCTCAACGGGACGGAACATTCAGTACTTC
CASSPEGLSTGRNIQYF
>14|few|TRBD1|TRBV9|TRBJ2-7
TGTGCCAGCAGCGGGACAGGGAATTTCTACGAGCAGTACTTC
CASSGTGNFYEQYF
>14|many|.|TRBV18|TRBJ1-1
TGTGCCAGCTCACCGTCGGGGGCCTACACTGAAGCTTTCTTT
CASSPSGAYTEAFF
>16|.|TRBD2|TRBV12-5|TRBJ2-7
TGTGCTAGTGGTTTTGGACTAGCGGGGACCTACAATGAGCAGTACTTC
CASGFGLAGTYNEQYF
>14|many|.|TRBV3-1|TRBJ1-5
TGTGCCAGCAGCCAAAATGGTCAGAATCAGCCCCAGCATTTT
CASSQNGQNQPQHF
>14|.|.|TRBV24-1|TRBJ2-1
TGTGCCACCAGTGATTTTGGCAGGGATAATGAGCAGTTCTTC
CATSDFGRDNEQFF
>14|.|.|TRBV11-1|TRBJ1-1
TGTGCCAGCAGCTTTTCTTCAGACGGCACTGAAGCTTTCTTT
CASSFSSDGTEAFF